This is a list of T cell receptor beta chains from one sample in a study of T cells after yellow fever vaccination. Each CDR3 protein gets one entry after TCRdb re-called the 5' RACE reads with MiXCR. The sample includes some 320,000 distinct CDR3 sequences, 8.5% to 10% of them seen just once. Source: PBMCs, taken on the day of the first yellow fever vaccination. These receptors all stem from a young man who received the YFV17D yellow fever vaccine. CDR3s include the opening cysteine and the closing phenylalanine or tryptophan. D genes are given only for firm matches. A row's size may be missing; if present it is once, few, many or a size class.

abundance,len,j_gene,d_gene,v_gene,CDR3aa,CDR3nt
few,14,TRBJ2-5,-,TRBV5-1,CASSRWGAQETQYF,TGCGCCAGCAGCCGATGGGGGGCACAAGAGACCCAGTACTTC
few,19,TRBJ1-6,-,TRBV7-8,CASSLVGGPGRRVNSPLHF,TGTGCCAGCAGCTTAGTTGGGGGGCCCGGGCGTCGCGTAAATTCACCCCTCCACTTT
few,15,TRBJ2-3,-,TRBV7-2,CASLQTGQLTDTQYF,TGTGCCAGCTTACAGACGGGGCAGCTTACAGATACGCAGTATTTT
many,14,TRBJ1-3,-,TRBV2,CASMDLWDGNTIYF,TGTGCCAGCATGGATCTATGGGATGGAAACACCATATATTTT
-,14,TRBJ2-7,-,TRBV18,CASSPAGDSYEQYF,TGTGCCAGCTCACCAGCAGGGGATTCCTACGAGCAGTACTTC
many,13,TRBJ2-2,-,TRBV18,CASSPVKPGELFF,TGTGCCAGCTCACCTGTAAAGCCCGGGGAGCTGTTTTTT
-,14,TRBJ1-5,-,TRBV12-3/TRBV12-4,CASSLQGVPQPQHF,TGTGCCAGCAGTTTGCAAGGGGTCCCGCAGCCCCAGCATTTT
-,17,TRBJ2-4,-,TRBV7-9,CASSTPSDPKAKNIQYF,TGTGCCAGCAGTACCCCTAGCGACCCGAAAGCCAAAAACATTCAGTACTTC
few,14,TRBJ2-7,TRBD1,TRBV2,CASSEGTVGYEQYF,TGTGCCAGCAGTGAGGGGACAGTTGGCTACGAGCAGTACTTC
few,16,TRBJ2-2,TRBD1,TRBV24-1,CATSDQDRGRSGELFF,TGTGCCACCAGTGACCAGGACAGGGGTCGAAGCGGGGAGCTGTTTTTT
-,17,TRBJ2-3,TRBD1,TRBV24-1,CATSDFPDRARTDTQYF,TGTGCCACCAGTGATTTTCCGGACAGGGCCCGCACAGATACGCAGTATTTT
-,14,TRBJ1-6,TRBD1,TRBV19,CASSRDRKNSPLHF,TGTGCCAGTAGCCGGGACAGGAAAAATTCACCCCTCCACTTT
-,15,TRBJ2-7,-,TRBV19,CASSRRGNLSYEQYF,TGTGCCAGTAGTCGACGGGGGAACCTCTCCTACGAGCAGTACTTC
many,14,TRBJ2-1,-,TRBV10-3,CAISGGPSYNEQFF,TGTGCCATCAGTGGGGGTCCTTCCTACAATGAGCAGTTCTTC
-,16,TRBJ2-3,-,TRBV24-1,CATSDLSGPSTDTQYF,TGTGCCACCAGTGATTTGTCGGGACCTAGCACAGATACGCAGTATTTT
few,16,TRBJ2-6,-,TRBV5-8,CASSLTWGAGANVLTF,TGTGCCAGCAGCTTGACGTGGGGAGCTGGGGCCAACGTCCTGACTTTC
many,13,TRBJ2-5,-,TRBV9,CASSAGPQETQYF,TGTGCCAGCAGCGCCGGACCACAAGAGACCCAGTACTTC
-,16,TRBJ2-3,TRBD2,TRBV4-1,CASSPRLGGSTDTQYF,TGCGCCAGCAGCCCTCGCCTCGGGGGGTCCACAGATACGCAGTATTTT
few,12,TRBJ2-5,TRBD1,TRBV28,CASNRGRETQYF,TGTGCCAGCAACAGGGGGAGAGAGACCCAGTACTTC